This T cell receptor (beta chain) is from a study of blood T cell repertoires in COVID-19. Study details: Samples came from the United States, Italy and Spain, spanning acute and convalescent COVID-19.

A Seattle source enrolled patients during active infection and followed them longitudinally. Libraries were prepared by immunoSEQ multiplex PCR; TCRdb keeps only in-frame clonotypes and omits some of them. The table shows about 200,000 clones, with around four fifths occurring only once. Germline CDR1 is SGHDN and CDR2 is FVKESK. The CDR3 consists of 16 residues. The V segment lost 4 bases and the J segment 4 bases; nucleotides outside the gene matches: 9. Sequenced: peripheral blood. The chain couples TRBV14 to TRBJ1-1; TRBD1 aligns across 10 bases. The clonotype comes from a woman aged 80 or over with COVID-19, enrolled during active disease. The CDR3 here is CASSLRQGALGTEAFF. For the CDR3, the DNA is TGTGCCAGCAGCCTGCGACAGGGGGCGCTGGGCACTGAAGCTTTCTTT.